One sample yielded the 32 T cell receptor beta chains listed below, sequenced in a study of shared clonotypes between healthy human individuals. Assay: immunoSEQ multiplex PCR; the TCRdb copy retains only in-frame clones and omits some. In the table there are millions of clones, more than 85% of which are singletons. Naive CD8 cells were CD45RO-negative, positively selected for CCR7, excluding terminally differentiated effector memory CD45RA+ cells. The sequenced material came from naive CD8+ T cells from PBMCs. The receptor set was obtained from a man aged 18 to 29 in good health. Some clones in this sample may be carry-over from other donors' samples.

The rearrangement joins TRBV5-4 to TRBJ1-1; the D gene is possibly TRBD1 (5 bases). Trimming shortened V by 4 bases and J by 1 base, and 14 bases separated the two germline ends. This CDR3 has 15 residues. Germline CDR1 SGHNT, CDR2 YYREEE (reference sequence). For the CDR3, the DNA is TGTGCCAGCAGCCCGTTTTCCGGACAGAACACTGAAGCTTTCTTT. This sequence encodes CASSPFSGQNTEAFF.

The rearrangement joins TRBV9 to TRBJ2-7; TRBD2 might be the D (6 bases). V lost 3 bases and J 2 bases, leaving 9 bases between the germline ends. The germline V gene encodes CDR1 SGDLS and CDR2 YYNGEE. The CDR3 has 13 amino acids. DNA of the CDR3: TGTGCCAGCAGCGCTGCGGGGACCTACGAGCAGTACTTC. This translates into CASSAAGTYEQYF.

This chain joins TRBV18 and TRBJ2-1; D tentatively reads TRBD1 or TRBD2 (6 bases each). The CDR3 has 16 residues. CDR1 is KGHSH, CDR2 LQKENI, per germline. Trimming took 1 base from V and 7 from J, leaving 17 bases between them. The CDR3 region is CASSPRGRDIWNEQFF. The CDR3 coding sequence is TGTGCCAGCTCACCACGAGGGCGGGACATTTGGAATGAGCAGTTCTTC.

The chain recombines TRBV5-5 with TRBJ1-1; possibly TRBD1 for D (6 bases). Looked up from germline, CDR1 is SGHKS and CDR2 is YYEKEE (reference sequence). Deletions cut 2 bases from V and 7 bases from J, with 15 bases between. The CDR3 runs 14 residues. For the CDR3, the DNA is TGTGCCAGCAGCTTAGGGGGGCCAGGCTTTGAAGCTTTCTTT. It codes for CASSLGGPGFEAFF.

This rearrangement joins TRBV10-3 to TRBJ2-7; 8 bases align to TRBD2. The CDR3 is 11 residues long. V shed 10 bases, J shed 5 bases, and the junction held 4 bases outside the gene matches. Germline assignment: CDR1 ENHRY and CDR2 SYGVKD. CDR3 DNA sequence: TGTGCCACAGTCGGGGGGGACGAGCAGTACTTC. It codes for CATVGGDEQYF.

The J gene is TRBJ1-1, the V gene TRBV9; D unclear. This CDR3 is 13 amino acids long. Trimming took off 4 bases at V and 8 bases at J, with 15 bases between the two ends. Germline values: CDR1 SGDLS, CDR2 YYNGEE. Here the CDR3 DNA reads TGTGCCAGCAGCCTCACAGAATCTCCGGAAGCTTTCTTT. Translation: CASSLTESPEAFF.

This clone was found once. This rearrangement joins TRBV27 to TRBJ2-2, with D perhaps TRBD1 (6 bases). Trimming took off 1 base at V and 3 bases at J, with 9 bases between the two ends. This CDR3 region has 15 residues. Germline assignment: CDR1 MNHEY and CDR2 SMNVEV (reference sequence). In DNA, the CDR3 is TGTGCCAGCAGTTTATTACAGGGTCACACCGGGGAGCTGTTTTTT. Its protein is CASSLLQGHTGELFF.

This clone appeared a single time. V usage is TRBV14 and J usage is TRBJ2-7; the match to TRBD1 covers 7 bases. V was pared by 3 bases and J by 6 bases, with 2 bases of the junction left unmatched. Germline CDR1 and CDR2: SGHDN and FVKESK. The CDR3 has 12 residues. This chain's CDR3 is CASSHHRGEQYF. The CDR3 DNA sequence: TGTGCCAGCAGCCACCACAGGGGCGAGCAGTACTTC.

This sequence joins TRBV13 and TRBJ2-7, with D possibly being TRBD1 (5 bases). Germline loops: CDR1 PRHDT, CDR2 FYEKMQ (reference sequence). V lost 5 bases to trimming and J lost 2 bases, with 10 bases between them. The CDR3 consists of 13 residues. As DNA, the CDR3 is TGTGCCAGCAGCCCGATACAGGCCTACGAGCAGTACTTC. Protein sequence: CASSPIQAYEQYF.

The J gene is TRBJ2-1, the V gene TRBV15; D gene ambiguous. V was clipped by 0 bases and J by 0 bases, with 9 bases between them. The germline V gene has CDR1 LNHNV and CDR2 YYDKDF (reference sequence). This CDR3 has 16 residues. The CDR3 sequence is CATSRDGTSSYNEQFF. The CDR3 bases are TGTGCCACCAGCAGAGACGGAACCTCCTCCTACAATGAGCAGTTCTTC.

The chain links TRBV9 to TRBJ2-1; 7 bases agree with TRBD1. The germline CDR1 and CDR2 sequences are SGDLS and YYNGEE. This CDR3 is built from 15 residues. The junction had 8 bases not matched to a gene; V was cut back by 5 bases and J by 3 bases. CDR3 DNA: TGTGCCAGCAGTCGGAGACAGGGAGTCTACAATGAGCAGTTCTTC. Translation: CASSRRQGVYNEQFF. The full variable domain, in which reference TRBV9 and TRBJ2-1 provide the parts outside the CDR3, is DSGVTQTPKHLITATGQRVTLRCSPRSGDLSVYWYQQSLDQGLQFLIQYYNGEERAKGNILERFSAQQFPDLHSELNLSSLELGDSALYFCASSRRQGVYNEQFFGPGTRLTVL.

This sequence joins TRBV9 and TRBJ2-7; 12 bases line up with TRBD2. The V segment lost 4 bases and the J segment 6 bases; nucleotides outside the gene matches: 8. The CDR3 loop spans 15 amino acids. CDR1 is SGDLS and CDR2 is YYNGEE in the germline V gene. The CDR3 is CASSIRLAGEGEQYF. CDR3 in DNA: TGTGCCAGCAGCATCCGACTAGCGGGAGAGGGCGAGCAGTACTTC.

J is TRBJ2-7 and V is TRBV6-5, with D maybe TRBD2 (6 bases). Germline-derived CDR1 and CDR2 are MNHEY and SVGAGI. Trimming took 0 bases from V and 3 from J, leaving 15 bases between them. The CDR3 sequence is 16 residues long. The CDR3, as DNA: TGTGCCAGCAGTTACTCCGTGGGACTTAACCTCTACGAGCAGTACTTC. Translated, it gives CASSYSVGLNLYEQYF.

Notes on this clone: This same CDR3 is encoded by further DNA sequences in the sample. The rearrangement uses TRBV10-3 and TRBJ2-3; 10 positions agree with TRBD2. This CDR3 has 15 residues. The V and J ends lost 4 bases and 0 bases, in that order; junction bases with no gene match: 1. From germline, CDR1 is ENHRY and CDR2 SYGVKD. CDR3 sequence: CAISGLAGSTDTQYF. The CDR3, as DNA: TGTGCCATCAGTGGACTAGCGGGTAGCACAGATACGCAGTATTTT.

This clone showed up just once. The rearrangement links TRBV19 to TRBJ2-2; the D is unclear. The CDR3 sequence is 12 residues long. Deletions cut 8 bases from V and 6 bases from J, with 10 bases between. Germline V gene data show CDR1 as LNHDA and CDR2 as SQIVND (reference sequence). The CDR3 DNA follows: TGTGCCAGTCTCGGCAGTTCCGGGGAGCTGTTTTTT. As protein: CASLGSSGELFF. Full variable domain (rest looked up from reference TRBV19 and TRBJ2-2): DGGITQSPKYLFRKEGQNVTLSCEQNLNHDAMYWYRQDPGQGLRLIYYSQIVNDFQKGDIAEGYSVSREKKESFPLTVTSAQKNPTAFYLCASLGSSGELFFGEGSRLTVL.

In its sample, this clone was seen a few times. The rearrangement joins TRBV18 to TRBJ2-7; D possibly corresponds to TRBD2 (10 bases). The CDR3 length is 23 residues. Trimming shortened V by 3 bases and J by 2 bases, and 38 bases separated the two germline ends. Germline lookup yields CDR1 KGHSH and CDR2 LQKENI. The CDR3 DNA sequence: TGTGCCAGCTCACCGTCCGTCGGGACAGGGCAGGGAAAAGCGGGAGGGCCCGCCTACGAGCAGTACTTC. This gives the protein CASSPSVGTGQGKAGGPAYEQYF.

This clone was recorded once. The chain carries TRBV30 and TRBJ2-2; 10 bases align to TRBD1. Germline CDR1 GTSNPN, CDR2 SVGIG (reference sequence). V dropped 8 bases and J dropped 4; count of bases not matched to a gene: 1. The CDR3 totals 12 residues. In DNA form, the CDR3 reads TGTGCCGGGACAGGGGTCACCGGGGAGCTGTTTTTT. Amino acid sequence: CAGTGVTGELFF.

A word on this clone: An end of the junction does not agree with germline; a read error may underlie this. The CDR3 loop is CASRPPGLAPVF. The CDR3 bases are TGTGCCAGCAGACCCCCGGGACTAGCTCCCGTCTTC. This chain links TRBV5-4 with TRBJ2-7; 9 bases fit TRBD2. Germline V gives CDR1 SGHNT, CDR2 YYREEE (reference sequence). The CDR3 is made up of 12 amino acids.

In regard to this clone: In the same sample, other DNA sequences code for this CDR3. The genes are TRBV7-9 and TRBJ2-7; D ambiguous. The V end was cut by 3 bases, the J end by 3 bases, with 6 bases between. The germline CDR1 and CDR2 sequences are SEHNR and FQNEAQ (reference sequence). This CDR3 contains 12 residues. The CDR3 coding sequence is TGTGCCAGCAGCTTTAGTGTCTACGAGCAGTACTTC. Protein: CASSFSVYEQYF.

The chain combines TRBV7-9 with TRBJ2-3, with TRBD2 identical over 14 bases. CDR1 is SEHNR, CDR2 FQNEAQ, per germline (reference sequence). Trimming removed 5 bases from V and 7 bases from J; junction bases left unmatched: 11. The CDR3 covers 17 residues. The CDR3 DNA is TGTGCCAGCAGCCCCCACGCCGGGACTAGCGGGAGTTATACGCAGTATTTT. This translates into CASSPHAGTSGSYTQYF.

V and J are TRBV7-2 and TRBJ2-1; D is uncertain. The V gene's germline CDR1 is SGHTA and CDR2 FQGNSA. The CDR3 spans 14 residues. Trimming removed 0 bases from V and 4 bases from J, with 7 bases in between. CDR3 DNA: TGTGCCAGCAGCTTAGCGCGGCAGTACAATGAGCAGTTCTTC. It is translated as CASSLARQYNEQFF.

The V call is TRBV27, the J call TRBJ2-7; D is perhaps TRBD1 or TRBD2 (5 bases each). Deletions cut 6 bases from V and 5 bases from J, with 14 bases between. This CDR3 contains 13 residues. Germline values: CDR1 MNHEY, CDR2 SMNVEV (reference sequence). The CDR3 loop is CASSLLRGDEQYF. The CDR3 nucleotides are TGTGCCAGCAGCCTCCTCCGGGGCGACGAGCAGTACTTC.

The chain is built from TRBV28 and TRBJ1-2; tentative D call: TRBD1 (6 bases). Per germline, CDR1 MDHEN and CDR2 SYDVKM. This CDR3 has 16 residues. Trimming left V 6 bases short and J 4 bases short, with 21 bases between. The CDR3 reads CASSLKGGRGGYGYTF. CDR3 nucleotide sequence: TGTGCCAGCAGCCTAAAGGGGGGCAGGGGAGGCTATGGCTACACCTTC.

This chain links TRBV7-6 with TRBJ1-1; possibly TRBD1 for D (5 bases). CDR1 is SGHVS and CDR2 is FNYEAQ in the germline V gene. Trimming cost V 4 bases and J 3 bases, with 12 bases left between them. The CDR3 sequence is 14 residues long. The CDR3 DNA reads TGTGCCAGCAGCTATGACCCACAGGACACTGAAGCTTTCTTT. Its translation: CASSYDPQDTEAFF. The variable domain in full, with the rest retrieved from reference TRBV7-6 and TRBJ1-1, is GAGVSQSPRYKVTKRGQDVALRCDPISGHVSLYWYRQALGQGPEFLTYFNYEAQQDKSGLPNDRFSAERPEGSISTLTIQRTEQRDSAMYRCASSYDPQDTEAFFGQGTRLTVV.

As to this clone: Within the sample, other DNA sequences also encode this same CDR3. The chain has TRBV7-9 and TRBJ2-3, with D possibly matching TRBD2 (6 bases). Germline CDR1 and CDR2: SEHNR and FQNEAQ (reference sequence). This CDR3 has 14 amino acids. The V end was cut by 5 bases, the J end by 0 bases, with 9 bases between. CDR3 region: CASSPSGSTDTQYF. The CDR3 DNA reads TGTGCCAGCAGCCCGAGCGGGAGCACAGATACGCAGTATTTT.

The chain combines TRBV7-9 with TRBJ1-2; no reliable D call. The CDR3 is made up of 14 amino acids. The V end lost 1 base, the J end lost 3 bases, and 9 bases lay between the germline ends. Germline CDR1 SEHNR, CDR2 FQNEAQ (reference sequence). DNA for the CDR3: TGTGCCAGCAGCTTAGGGGCGGCCTACTATGGCTACACCTTC. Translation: CASSLGAAYYGYTF.

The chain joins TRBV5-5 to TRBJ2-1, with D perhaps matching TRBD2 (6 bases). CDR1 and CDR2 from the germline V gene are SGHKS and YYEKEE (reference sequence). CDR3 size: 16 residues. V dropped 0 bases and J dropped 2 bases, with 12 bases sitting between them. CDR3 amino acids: CASSLAGIAAYNEQFF. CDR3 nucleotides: TGTGCCAGCAGCTTGGCTGGGATAGCGGCCTACAATGAGCAGTTCTTC.

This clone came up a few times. The CDR3 is CASGQRVSGNTIYF. CDR3 in DNA: TGTGCCAGTGGACAGCGCGTCTCGGGAAACACCATATATTTT. The V and J genes are TRBV19 and TRBJ1-3; maybe TRBD1 (6 bases). The length of the CDR3 is 14 residues. Trimming pared 8 bases from V and 4 bases from J, leaving 15 bases between. Germline V CDR1 and CDR2: LNHDA, SQIVND (reference sequence).

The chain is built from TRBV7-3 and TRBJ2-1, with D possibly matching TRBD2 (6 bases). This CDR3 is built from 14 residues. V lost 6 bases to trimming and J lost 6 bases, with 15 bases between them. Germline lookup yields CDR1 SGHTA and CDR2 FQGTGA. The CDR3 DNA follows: TGTGCCAGCAGGTCACCGGTGGGGGGCAATGAGCAGTTCTTC. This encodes CASRSPVGGNEQFF. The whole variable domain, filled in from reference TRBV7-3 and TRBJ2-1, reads GAGVSQTPSNKVTEKGKYVELRCDPISGHTALYWYRQSLGQGPEFLIYFQGTGAADDSGLPNDRFFAVRPEGSVSTLKIQRTERGDSAVYLCASRSPVGGNEQFFGPGTRLTVL.

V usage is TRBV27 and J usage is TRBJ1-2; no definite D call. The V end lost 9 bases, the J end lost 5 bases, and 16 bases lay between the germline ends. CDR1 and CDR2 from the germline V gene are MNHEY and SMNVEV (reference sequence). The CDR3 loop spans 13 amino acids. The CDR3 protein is CASHGRMGYGYTF. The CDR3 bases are TGTGCCAGTCACGGACGGATGGGATATGGCTACACCTTC.

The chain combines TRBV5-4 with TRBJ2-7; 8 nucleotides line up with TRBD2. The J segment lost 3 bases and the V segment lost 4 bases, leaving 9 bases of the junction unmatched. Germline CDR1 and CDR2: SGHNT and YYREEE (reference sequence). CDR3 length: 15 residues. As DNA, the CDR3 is TGTGCCAGCAGCCCACCGGGACTAGAAGGCTACGAGCAGTACTTC. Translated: CASSPPGLEGYEQYF.

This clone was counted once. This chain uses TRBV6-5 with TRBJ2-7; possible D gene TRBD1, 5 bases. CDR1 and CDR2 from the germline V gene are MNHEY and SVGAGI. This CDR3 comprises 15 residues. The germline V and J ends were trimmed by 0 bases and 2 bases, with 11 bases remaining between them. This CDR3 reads CASSYSQGRTYEQYF. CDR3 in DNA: TGTGCCAGCAGTTACTCTCAGGGCAGGACCTACGAGCAGTACTTC.